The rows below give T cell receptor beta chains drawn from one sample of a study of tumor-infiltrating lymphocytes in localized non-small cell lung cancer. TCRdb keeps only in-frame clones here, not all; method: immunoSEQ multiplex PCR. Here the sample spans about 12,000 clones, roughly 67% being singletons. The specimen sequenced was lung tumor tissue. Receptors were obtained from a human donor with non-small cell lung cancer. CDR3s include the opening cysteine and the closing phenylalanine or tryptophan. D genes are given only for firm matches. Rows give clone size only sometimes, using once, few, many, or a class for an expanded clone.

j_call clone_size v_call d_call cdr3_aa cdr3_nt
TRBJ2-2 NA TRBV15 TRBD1 CATSRVQGASGELFF TGTGCCACCAGCAGGGTACAGGGGGCTTCTGGGGAGCTGTTTTTT
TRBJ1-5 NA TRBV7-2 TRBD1 CASSNRGGSNQPQHF TGTGCCAGCAGCAACAGGGGCGGGAGCAATCAGCCCCAGCATTTT
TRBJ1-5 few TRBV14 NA CASSLMGSNQPQHF TGTGCCAGCAGCCTCATGGGGAGCAATCAGCCCCAGCATTTT
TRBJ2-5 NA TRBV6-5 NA CASTQGVRGTQYF TGTGCCAGCACCCAAGGCGTTAGGGGGACCCAGTACTTC
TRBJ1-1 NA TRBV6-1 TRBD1 CASSVQGRDTEAFF TGTGCCAGCAGTGTACAGGGGAGGGACACTGAAGCTTTCTTT
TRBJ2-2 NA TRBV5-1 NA CASSLRANPAGAGELFF TGCGCCAGCTCTCTACGCGCCAACCCCGCCGGGGCCGGGGAGCTGTTTTTT
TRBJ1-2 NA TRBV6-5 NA CASSYSIGGGYTF TGTGCCAGCAGTTACTCGATTGGGGGTGGCTACACCTTC
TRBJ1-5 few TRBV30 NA CAWSVRGNQPQHF TGTGCCTGGAGTGTACGGGGTAACCAGCCCCAGCATTTT
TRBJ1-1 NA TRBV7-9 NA CASSLALAGVNTEAFF TGTGCCAGCAGCTTAGCGTTAGCAGGGGTCAACACTGAAGCTTTCTTT
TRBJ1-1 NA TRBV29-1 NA CSVGTGAGEAFF TGCAGCGTTGGAACGGGGGCTGGTGAAGCTTTCTTT
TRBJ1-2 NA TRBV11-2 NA CASSLVTGGYGYTF TGTGCCAGCAGCTTGGTAACTGGTGGCTATGGCTACACCTTC
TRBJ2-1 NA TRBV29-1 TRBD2 CSVEASGGAEQFF TGCAGCGTTGAGGCTAGCGGGGGGGCTGAGCAGTTCTTC
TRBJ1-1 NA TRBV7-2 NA CASSFYQGSTEAFF TGTGCCAGCAGCTTTTATCAGGGGAGCACTGAAGCTTTCTTT
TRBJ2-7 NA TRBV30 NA CAWSVRQGGSYEQYF TGTGCCTGGAGTGTACGTCAGGGGGGGTCCTACGAGCAGTACTTC
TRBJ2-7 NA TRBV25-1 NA CASSERDVAYEQYF TGTGCCAGCAGTGAAAGGGACGTAGCCTACGAGCAGTACTTC
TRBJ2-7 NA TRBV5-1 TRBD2 CASSDTGLAGDEQYF TGCGCCAGCAGCGACACAGGACTAGCGGGAGACGAGCAGTACTTC
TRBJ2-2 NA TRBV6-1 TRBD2 CASSEQAGGLNTGELFF TGTGCCAGCAGTGAACAAGCGGGGGGGCTCAACACCGGGGAGCTGTTTTTT
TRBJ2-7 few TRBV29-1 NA CSVEGRGGYEQYF TGCAGCGTTGAAGGACGGGGCGGCTACGAGCAGTACTTC
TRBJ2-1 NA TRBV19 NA CASSEGLVDNEQFF TGTGCCAGTAGTGAGGGACTTGTCGACAATGAGCAGTTCTTC
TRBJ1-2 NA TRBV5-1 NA CASRPEGRDNYGYTF TGCGCCAGCAGACCCGAGGGGCGGGACAACTATGGCTACACCTTC
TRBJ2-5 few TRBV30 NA CAWSLGVKTQYF TGTGCCTGGAGTCTCGGGGTAAAGACCCAGTACTTC
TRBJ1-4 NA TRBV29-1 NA CSVREDTNEKLFF TGCAGCGTTCGAGAAGATACTAATGAAAAACTGTTTTTT
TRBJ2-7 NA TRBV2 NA CASSDAGDGTKQYF TGTGCCAGCAGTGACGCCGGGGACGGAACAAAGCAGTACTTC
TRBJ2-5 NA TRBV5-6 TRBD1 CASSSYLTGRETQYF TGTGCCAGCAGCTCCTATTTGACAGGGCGGGAGACCCAGTACTTC
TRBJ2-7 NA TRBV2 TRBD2 CASSEGLAVKEQYF TGTGCCAGCAGCGAAGGACTAGCAGTGAAAGAGCAGTACTTC
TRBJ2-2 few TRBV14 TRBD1 CASSVQGTGELFF TGTGCCAGCAGCGTACAGGGGACCGGGGAGCTGTTTTTT
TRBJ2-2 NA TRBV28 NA CASSLYGSGELFF TGTGCCAGCAGTTTATACGGTTCCGGGGAGCTGTTTTTT
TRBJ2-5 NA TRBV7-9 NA CASSLGAGSEETQYF TGTGCCAGCAGCTTAGGGGCAGGCTCTGAAGAGACCCAGTACTTC
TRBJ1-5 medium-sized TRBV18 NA CASSPPGRENQPQHF TGTGCCAGCTCACCACCGGGCCGGGAGAATCAGCCCCAGCATTTT
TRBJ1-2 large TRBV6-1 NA CASSEGQANYGYTF TGTGCCAGCAGTGAAGGTCAGGCGAACTATGGCTACACCTTC
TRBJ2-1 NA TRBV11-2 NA CASSLDLGEQFF TGTGCCAGCAGCTTAGATCTCGGTGAGCAGTTCTTC
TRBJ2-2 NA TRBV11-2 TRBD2 CASSFNRGVGGELFF TGTGCCAGCAGCTTTAATCGGGGGGTCGGCGGGGAGCTGTTTTTT
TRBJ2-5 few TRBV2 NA CASSRETQYF TGTGCCAGCAGTAGGGAGACCCAGTACTTC
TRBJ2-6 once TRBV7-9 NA CASSHSDSSGANVLTF TGTGCCAGCAGCCACTCAGACAGTTCTGGGGCCAACGTCCTGACTTTC
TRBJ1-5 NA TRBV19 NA CASSIIKPGPSNQPQHF TGTGCCAGTAGTATAATCAAGCCAGGACCCTCCAATCAGCCCCAGCATTTT
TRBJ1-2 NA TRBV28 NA CASSFGLLNGYTF TGTGCCAGCAGTTTTGGGCTATTGAATGGCTACACCTTC
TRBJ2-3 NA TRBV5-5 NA CASSLAGQQWADTQYF TGTGCCAGCAGCTTGGCCGGACAGCAATGGGCAGATACGCAGTATTTT